This TCR beta chain comes out of a study of cytomegalovirus exposure and HLA in healthy donors. Turning to the study itself: A prior analysis found 117 million unique TCR beta sequences from 150 million to 200 million T cells. Study observations and caveats: The dataset shows that most TCR sequences were rare, while some public TCRs occurred in many donors. Productive status was seen about 87% or about 30% of the time for most TCR beta V segments in an earlier analysis.

Of note for this clone: Antigen specificity is unknown.

Primers: 60 Vbeta forward and 13 Jbeta reverse. This table comes from immunoSEQ multiplex PCR, and its TCRdb copy is limited to in-frame clones, with some not included. The sample has some 190,000 clones, over 80% seen once; the top ten hold about 1.2%. This sequence originates from a man aged 30 to 39 in good health and CMV-seronegative. Sample: PBMCs.

CDR3 residues: CASSPRGSGNTIYF. CDR3 nucleotides: TGTGCCAGCAGCCCGCGAGGCTCTGGAAACACCATATATTTT. This rearrangement joins TRBV7-9 to TRBJ1-3; D gene ambiguous. Germline CDR1 SEHNR, CDR2 FQNEAQ (reference sequence). The CDR3 has 14 residues. V lost 5 bases to trimming and J lost 0 bases, with 8 bases between them.